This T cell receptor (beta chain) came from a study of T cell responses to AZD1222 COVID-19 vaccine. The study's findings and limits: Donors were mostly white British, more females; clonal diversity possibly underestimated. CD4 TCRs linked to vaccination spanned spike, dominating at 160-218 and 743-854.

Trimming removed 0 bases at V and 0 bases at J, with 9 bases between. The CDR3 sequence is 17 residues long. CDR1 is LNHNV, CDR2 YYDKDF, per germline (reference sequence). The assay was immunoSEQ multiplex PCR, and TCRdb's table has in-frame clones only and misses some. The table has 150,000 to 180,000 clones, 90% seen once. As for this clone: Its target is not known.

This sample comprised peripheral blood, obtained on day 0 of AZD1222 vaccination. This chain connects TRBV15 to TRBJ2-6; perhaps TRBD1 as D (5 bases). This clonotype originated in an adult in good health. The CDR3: CATSREGDYSGANVLTF. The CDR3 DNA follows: TGTGCCACCAGCAGAGAAGGGGATTACTCTGGGGCCAACGTCCTGACTTTC. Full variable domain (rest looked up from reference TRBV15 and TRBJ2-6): DAMVIQNPRYQVTQFGKPVTLSCSQTLNHNVMYWYQQKSSQAPKLLFHYYDKDFNNEADTPDNFQSRRPNTSFCFLDIRSPGLGDTAMYLCATSREGDYSGANVLTFGAGSRLTVL.